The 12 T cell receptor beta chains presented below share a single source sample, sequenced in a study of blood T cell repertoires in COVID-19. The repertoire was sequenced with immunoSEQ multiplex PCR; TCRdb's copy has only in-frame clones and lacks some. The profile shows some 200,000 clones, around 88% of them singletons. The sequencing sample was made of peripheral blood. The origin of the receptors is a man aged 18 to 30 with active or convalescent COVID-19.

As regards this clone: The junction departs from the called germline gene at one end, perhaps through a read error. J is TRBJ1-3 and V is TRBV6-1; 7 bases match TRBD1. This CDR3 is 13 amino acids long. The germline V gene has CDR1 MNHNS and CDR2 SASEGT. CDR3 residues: CASSENRGSTIYF. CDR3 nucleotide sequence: TGTGCCAGCAGTGAAAACAGGGGAAGCACCATATATTTT.

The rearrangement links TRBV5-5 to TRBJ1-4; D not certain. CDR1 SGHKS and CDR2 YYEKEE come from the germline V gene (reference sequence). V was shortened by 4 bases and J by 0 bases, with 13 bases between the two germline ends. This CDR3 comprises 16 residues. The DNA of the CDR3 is TGTGCCAGCAGCCCTCGGGAGGCCGCAACTAATGAAAAACTGTTTTTT. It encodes CASSPREAATNEKLFF.

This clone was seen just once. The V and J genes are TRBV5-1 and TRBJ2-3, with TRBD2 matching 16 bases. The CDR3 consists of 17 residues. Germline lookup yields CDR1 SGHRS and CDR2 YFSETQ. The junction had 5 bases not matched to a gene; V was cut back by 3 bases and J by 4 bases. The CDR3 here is CASSSGTSGRDADTQYF. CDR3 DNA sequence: TGCGCCAGCAGCTCCGGGACTAGCGGGAGGGATGCAGATACGCAGTATTTT.

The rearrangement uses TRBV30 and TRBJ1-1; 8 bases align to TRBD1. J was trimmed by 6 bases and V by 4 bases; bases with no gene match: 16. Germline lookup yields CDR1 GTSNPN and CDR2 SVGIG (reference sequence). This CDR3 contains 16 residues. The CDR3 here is CAWTKPPGQGISEAFF. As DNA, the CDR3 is TGTGCCTGGACCAAACCGCCCGGACAGGGAATATCTGAAGCTTTCTTT. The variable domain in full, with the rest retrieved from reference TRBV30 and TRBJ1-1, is SQTIHQWPATLVQPVGSPLSLECTVEGTSNPNLYWYRQAAGRGLQLLFYSVGIGQISSEVPQNLSASRPQDRQFILSSKKLLLSDSGFYLCAWTKPPGQGISEAFFGQGTRLTVV.

The CDR3 DNA sequence: TGTGCCATCGGGGACGGGACTAGCATTCGGGAGACCCAGTACTTC. It is translated as CAIGDGTSIRETQYF. The V gene is TRBV10-3, the J gene TRBJ2-5; 9 positions agree with TRBD2. V gave up 8 bases and J gave up 5 bases; unmatched junction bases: 12. Germline assignment: CDR1 ENHRY and CDR2 SYGVKD. This CDR3 has 15 amino acids.

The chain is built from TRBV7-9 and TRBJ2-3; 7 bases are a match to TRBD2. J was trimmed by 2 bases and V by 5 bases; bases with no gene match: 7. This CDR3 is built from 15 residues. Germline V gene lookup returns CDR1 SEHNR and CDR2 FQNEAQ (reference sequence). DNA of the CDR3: TGTGCCAGCAGCCCTAGCGCGGGAGTCACAGATACGCAGTATTTT. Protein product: CASSPSAGVTDTQYF. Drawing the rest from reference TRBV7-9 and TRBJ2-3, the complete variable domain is DTGVSQNPRHKITKRGQNVTFRCDPISEHNRLYWYRQTLGQGPEFLTYFQNEAQLEKSRLLSDRFSAERPKGSFSTLEIQRTEQGDSAMYLCASSPSAGVTDTQYFGPGTRLTVL.

The CDR3 is CATSRVREGYNEQFF. In DNA, the CDR3 is TGTGCCACCAGCAGAGTGCGGGAGGGATACAATGAGCAGTTCTTC. The gene calls are TRBV15 and TRBJ2-1; 9 nucleotides agree with TRBD2. The CDR3 sequence is 15 residues long. V shed 1 base, J shed 4 bases, and the junction held 2 bases outside the gene matches. Germline V gene lookup returns CDR1 LNHNV and CDR2 YYDKDF (reference sequence).

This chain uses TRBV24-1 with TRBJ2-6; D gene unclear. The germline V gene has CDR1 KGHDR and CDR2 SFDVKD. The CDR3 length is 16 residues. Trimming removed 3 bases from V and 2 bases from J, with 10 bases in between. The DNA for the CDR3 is TGTGCCACCAGTGATCCAACACCAACTGGGGCCAACGTCCTGACTTTC. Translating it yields CATSDPTPTGANVLTF.

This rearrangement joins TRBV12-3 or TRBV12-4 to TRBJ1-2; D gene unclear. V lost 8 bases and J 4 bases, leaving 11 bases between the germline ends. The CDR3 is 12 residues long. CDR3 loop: CASGTSTYGYTF. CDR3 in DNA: TGTGCCAGCGGTACTTCAACCTATGGCTACACCTTC.

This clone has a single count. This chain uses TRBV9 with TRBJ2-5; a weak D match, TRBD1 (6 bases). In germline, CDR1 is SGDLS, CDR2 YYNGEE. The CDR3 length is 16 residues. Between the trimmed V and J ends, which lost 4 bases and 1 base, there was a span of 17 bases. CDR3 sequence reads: CASSPNERTVQETQYF. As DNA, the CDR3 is TGTGCCAGCAGCCCCAACGAGCGGACAGTCCAAGAGACCCAGTACTTC.

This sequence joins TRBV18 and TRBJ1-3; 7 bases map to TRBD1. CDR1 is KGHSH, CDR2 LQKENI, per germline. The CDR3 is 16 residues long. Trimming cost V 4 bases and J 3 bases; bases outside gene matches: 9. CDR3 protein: CASSLPTGVGGNTIYF. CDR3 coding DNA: TGTGCCAGCTCACTCCCCACAGGGGTTGGTGGAAACACCATATATTTT.

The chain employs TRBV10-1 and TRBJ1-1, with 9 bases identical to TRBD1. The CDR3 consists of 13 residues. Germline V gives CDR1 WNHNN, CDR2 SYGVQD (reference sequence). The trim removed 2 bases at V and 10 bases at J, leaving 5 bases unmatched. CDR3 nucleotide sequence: TGCGCCAGCAGTGAGACTATGACAGGGGGAGCTTTCTTT. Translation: CASSETMTGGAFF.